A selection of T cell receptor beta chains follows, all from one sample in a study of radiotherapy plus CTLA-4 blockade in lung cancer. The data were produced by immunoSEQ multiplex PCR, yet TCRdb's version contains in-frame clones alone and is incomplete. The table includes tens of thousands of clones, around 79% detected once. The source material was peripheral blood, sampled from a patient treated with radiotherapy plus ipilimumab. These receptors all stem from a human donor with non-small cell lung cancer who had a complete response to radiotherapy plus ipilimumab. The CDR3 runs from the conserved cysteine through the conserved F or W. A D gene is named only where the DNA matches it firmly. Some rows have no size entry. The others give once, few or many, or a class for an expanded clone.

>TRBJ2-2|.|TRBV14|.
CASSQEERPVELFF
TGTGCCAGCAGCCAAGAGGAGCGTCCGGTGGAGCTGTTTTTT
>TRBJ2-3|.|TRBV30|few
CAWSRGGETDTQYF
TGTGCCTGGAGCAGAGGGGGGGAGACAGATACGCAGTATTTT
>TRBJ2-1|.|TRBV7-7|.
CASSLVGTPYNEQFF
TGTGCTAGCAGCTTAGTGGGGACACCTTACAATGAGCAGTTCTTC
>TRBJ2-1|TRBD2|TRBV5-4|few
CASSPERGGLDNEQFF
TGTGCCAGCAGCCCTGAGCGGGGGGGCCTGGACAATGAGCAGTTCTTC
>TRBJ1-1|TRBD1|TRBV18|once
CASSPWTGDGEAFF
TGTGCCAGCTCACCCTGGACAGGGGATGGTGAAGCTTTCTTT
>TRBJ2-2|.|TRBV5-4|.
CASSLVGVNTGELFF
TGTGCCAGCAGCTTGGTTGGGGTGAACACCGGGGAGCTGTTTTTT
>TRBJ2-5|TRBD2|TRBV5-4|.
CASSPGTSGSGETQYF
TGTGCCAGCAGCCCCGGGACTAGCGGGAGTGGGGAGACCCAGTACTTC
>TRBJ2-7|.|TRBV28|.
CASSPHGGGRNYEQYF
TGTGCCAGCAGTCCCCATGGGGGGGGCCGGAACTACGAGCAGTACTTC
>TRBJ2-7|TRBD1|TRBV7-9|.
CASSSPQGKGYEQYF
TGTGCCAGCAGCTCACCACAGGGGAAGGGCTACGAGCAGTACTTC
>TRBJ2-1|TRBD2|TRBV9|.
CASSGALGREGQAYNEQFF
TGTGCCAGCAGCGGAGCCCTGGGGCGGGAGGGCCAAGCCTACAATGAGCAGTTCTTC
>TRBJ1-5|.|TRBV11-1|.
CASRENQPQHF
TGTGCCAGCAGGGAAAACCAGCCCCAGCATTTT
>TRBJ1-2|.|TRBV29-1|.
CSSWGGDYGYTF
TGCAGCTCCTGGGGGGGCGACTATGGCTACACCTTC
>TRBJ2-3|.|TRBV18|.
CASSPPVGGTDTQYF
TGTGCCAGCTCACCACCGGTCGGCGGAACAGATACGCAGTATTTT
>TRBJ2-1|.|TRBV19|.
CASSIVYNEQFF
TGTGCCAGTAGTATAGTATATAATGAGCAGTTCTTC
>TRBJ1-1|.|TRBV5-4|.
CASSLGLKNTEAFF
TGTGCCAGCAGCTTGGGACTCAAGAACACTGAAGCTTTCTTT
>TRBJ2-1|.|TRBV30|.
CAWSNRVRAGSYNEQFF
TGTGCCTGGAGTAACCGGGTCAGGGCGGGATCCTACAATGAGCAGTTCTTC
>TRBJ1-6|.|TRBV2|.
CASRAQGDNSPLHF
TGTGCCAGCAGGGCGCAGGGAGATAATTCACCCCTCCACTTT
>TRBJ1-1|.|TRBV5-5|.
CASSPRRQNTEAFF
TGTGCCAGCAGCCCTAGGAGGCAGAACACTGAAGCTTTCTTT
>TRBJ2-1|TRBD2|TRBV4-3|.
CASSQDTGLAGAYNEQFF
TGCGCCAGCAGCCAAGATACGGGACTAGCGGGGGCCTACAATGAGCAGTTCTTC
>TRBJ1-3|.|TRBV18|once
CASSPPGTLSGNTIYF
TGTGCCAGCTCACCACCAGGGACCCTCTCTGGAAACACCATATATTTT
>TRBJ1-3|.|TRBV9|.
CASSVVGGSGNTIYF
TGTGCCAGCAGCGTAGTAGGGGGTTCTGGAAACACCATATATTTT
>TRBJ1-1|.|TRBV6-5|few
CASSYSRGTEAFF
TGTGCCAGCAGTTACTCTCGAGGCACTGAAGCTTTCTTT
>TRBJ2-5|.|TRBV18|.
CASSPPGETQYF
TGTGCCAGCTCACCACCGGGTGAGACCCAGTACTTC
>TRBJ1-3|.|TRBV4-1|few
CASSPNAGNTIYF
TGCGCCAGCAGCCCAAACGCTGGAAACACCATATATTTT
>TRBJ1-2|.|TRBV11-3|once
CASSLGGTRNLYGYTF
TGTGCCAGCAGCTTAGGGGGGACAAGAAACCTCTATGGCTACACCTTC
>TRBJ2-6|.|TRBV6-1|.
CASSEEVDPPSGANVLTF
TGTGCCAGCAGTGAAGAGGTAGACCCCCCCTCTGGGGCCAACGTCCTGACTTTC
>TRBJ2-5|TRBD1|TRBV6-5|few
CASMTGGLQETQYF
TGTGCCAGCATGACAGGGGGTCTCCAAGAGACCCAGTACTTC